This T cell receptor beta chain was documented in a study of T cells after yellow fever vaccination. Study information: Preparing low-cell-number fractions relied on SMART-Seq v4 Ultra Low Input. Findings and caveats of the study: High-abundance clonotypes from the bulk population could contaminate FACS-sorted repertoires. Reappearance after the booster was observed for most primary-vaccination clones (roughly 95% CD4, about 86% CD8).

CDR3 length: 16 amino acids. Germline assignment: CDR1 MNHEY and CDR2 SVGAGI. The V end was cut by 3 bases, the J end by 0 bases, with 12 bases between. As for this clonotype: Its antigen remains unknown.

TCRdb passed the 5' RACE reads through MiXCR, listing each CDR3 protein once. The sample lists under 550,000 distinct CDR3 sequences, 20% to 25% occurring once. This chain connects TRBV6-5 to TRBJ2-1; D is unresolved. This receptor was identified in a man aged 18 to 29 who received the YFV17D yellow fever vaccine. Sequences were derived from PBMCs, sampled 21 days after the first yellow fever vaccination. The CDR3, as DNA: TGTGCCAGCAGTTATCAGCCCACGAGCTCCTACAATGAGCAGTTCTTC. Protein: CASSYQPTSSYNEQFF.